This is a list of T cell receptor beta chains from one sample in a study of blood T cell repertoires in COVID-19. This table comes from immunoSEQ multiplex PCR, and its TCRdb copy is limited to in-frame clones, with some not included. Among approximately 15,000 clones, about 78% were seen once, and the ten largest hold around 15%. The source material was peripheral blood. Every receptor here comes from a human donor in a cohort sampled during active COVID-19. CDR3s include the opening cysteine and the closing phenylalanine or tryptophan. The D gene is left open where the match is weak. A row's size may be missing; if present it is once, few, many or a size class.

>TRBJ2-1|TRBV11-3|few|TRBD2
CASSLLAGGGHEQFF
TGTGCCAGCAGCTTACTAGCGGGAGGGGGGCATGAGCAGTTCTTC
>TRBJ2-3|TRBV2|NA|NA
CASSVQGDTDTQYF
TGTGCCAGCAGTGTCCAAGGGGACACAGATACGCAGTATTTT
>TRBJ1-4|TRBV29-1|NA|TRBD1
CSVKDRGDEKLFF
TGCAGCGTCAAGGACAGGGGGGATGAAAAACTGTTTTTT
>TRBJ2-1|TRBV9|NA|NA
CASSVLGVSYNEQFF
TGTGCCAGCAGCGTCCTAGGAGTCTCCTACAATGAGCAGTTCTTC
>TRBJ2-7|TRBV11-3|NA|NA
CASSLEEDSYEQYF
TGTGCCAGCAGCCTGGAGGAAGATTCTTACGAGCAGTACTTC
>TRBJ2-3|TRBV12-3/TRBV12-4|NA|NA
CASTKPPRGTQYF
TGTGCCAGCACCAAACCACCACGGGGGACGCAGTATTTT
>TRBJ2-2|TRBV13|NA|NA
CASSVWTKRTGELFF
TGTGCCAGCAGCGTCTGGACTAAACGAACCGGGGAGCTGTTTTTT
>TRBJ2-1|TRBV6-1|NA|NA
CASSESVTVSYFVHEQFF
TGTGCCAGCAGTGAATCCGTCACCGTGTCCTACTTCGTCCATGAGCAGTTCTTC
>TRBJ2-1|TRBV18|NA|TRBD2
CASSRTSGINNEQFF
TGTGCCAGCTCACGGACTAGCGGGATAAACAATGAGCAGTTCTTC
>TRBJ2-3|TRBV10-2|NA|TRBD2
CASSELAGGSDTQYF
TGCGCCAGCAGTGAGCTAGCGGGGGGGTCGGATACGCAGTATTTT
>TRBJ1-5|TRBV28|NA|TRBD1
CASSPTGGINQPQHF
TGTGCCAGCAGTCCCACAGGGGGCATCAACCAGCCCCAGCATTTT
>TRBJ1-4|TRBV14|NA|TRBD1
CASSQPQGADEKLFF
TGTGCCAGCAGCCAACCGCAGGGGGCGGATGAAAAACTGTTTTTT
>TRBJ2-2|TRBV10-1|NA|TRBD2
CASSELLAGSSGELFF
TGCGCCAGCAGTGAGCTACTAGCGGGGAGCTCCGGGGAGCTGTTTTTT
>TRBJ1-5|TRBV6-5|NA|TRBD1
CASSQTGMPNQPQHF
TGTGCCAGCAGCCAGACAGGGATGCCCAATCAGCCCCAGCATTTT
>TRBJ2-6|TRBV5-1|few|NA
CASGNLGLTGANVLTF
TGCGCCAGCGGTAATCTGGGGCTAACTGGGGCCAACGTCCTGACTTTC
>TRBJ1-4|TRBV28|NA|TRBD1
CASSLQILRDRANEKLFF
TGTGCCAGCAGTTTACAGATTCTCCGGGACAGGGCTAATGAAAAACTGTTTTTT
>TRBJ2-7|TRBV27|NA|TRBD2
CASIGLAGGVREQYF
TGTGCCAGCATCGGACTAGCGGGAGGAGTACGGGAGCAGTACTTC
>TRBJ1-2|TRBV28|few|TRBD1
CASSDTRDRQSYGYTF
TGTGCCAGCAGTGACACCCGGGACAGACAATCATATGGCTACACCTTC
>TRBJ2-1|TRBV27|once|TRBD2
CASSSPGLEVAEQFF
TGTGCCAGCAGTTCCCCGGGACTAGAAGTGGCTGAGCAGTTCTTC
>TRBJ1-1|TRBV9|once|NA
CASSVAPTGNTEAFF
TGTGCCAGCAGCGTAGCTCCGACAGGGAACACTGAAGCTTTCTTT